The sequence of this TCR beta chain was determined in a study of Ad26.COV2.S vaccination and SARS-CoV-2 variants. General observations from the study: Possibly, TCR breadth and depth analyses underestimated total T cell responses.

As concerns this clone: Its matching antigen is unknown.

Repertoires were generated with immunoSEQ multiplex PCR, while TCRdb's copy carries only in-frame clones and drops some. The repertoire holds about 350,000 clones, with approximately 90% as singletons. V dropped 5 bases and J dropped 3 bases, with 11 bases sitting between them. The CDR3 totals 14 residues. Per the germline V gene, CDR1 is LNHDA and CDR2 is SQIVND (reference sequence). Treatment defined: 15 to 20 received Ad26.COV2.S at low or high dose, single or two shots; several received placebo; per-sample allocation not given. Day 63 following the first vaccine or placebo injection was when the samples were taken.

The sample in question was peripheral blood, obtained in a trial of Ad26.COV2.S vaccine versus placebo. The J gene is TRBJ2-1, the V gene TRBV19; D may be TRBD2 (6 bases). The receptor comes from a person between 18 and 65 years old who received the Ad26.COV2.S COVID-19 vaccine or a placebo. CDR3 nucleotide sequence: TGTGCCAGTAGTTTAAGACTAGGCTACAATGAGCAGTTCTTC. It encodes CASSLRLGYNEQFF.